This T cell receptor beta chain was captured in a study of blood T cell repertoires in COVID-19. Study-wide context: PBMCs, B-cell-depleted T cells, or T cells were the source of the cDNA or gDNA that made up the material.

The ends lost 6 bases at V and 2 bases at J; junction bases unmatched: 8. CDR3 length: 16 amino acids. In germline, CDR1 is KGHSH, CDR2 LQKENI. Seattle cases were enrolled at active infection and followed longitudinally. As originally analysed: Estimation of nucleated cell counts relied on the amplification of reference gene primers. The protocol was immunoSEQ multiplex PCR, while the TCRdb copy is restricted to in-frame clones and leaves out a portion. D and trimming were read from the DNA, whereas the V and J calls and clone size are those reported in that table. This table holds 300,000 to 350,000 clones, about nine tenths found once.

The sequence came from a woman in her fifties or sixties with COVID-19, enrolled during active disease. The sequenced material came from peripheral blood. This chain joins TRBV18 and TRBJ2-3; 10 bases agree with TRBD1. The CDR3 reads CASSPGGTGVTDTQYF. The DNA of the CDR3 is TGTGCCAGCTCGCCAGGAGGGACAGGGGTCACAGATACGCAGTATTTT.